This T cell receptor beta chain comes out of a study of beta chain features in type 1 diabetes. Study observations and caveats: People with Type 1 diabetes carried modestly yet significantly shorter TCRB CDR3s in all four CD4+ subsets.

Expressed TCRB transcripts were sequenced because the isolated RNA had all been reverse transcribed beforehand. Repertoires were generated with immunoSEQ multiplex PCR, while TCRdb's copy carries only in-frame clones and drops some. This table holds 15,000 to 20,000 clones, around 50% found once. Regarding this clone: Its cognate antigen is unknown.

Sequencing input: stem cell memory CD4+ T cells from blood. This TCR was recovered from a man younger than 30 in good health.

The CDR3 DNA sequence: TGTGCCACGACTAGCGGGATCTACAATGAGCAGTTCTTC. This codes for CATTSGIYNEQFF. This chain connects TRBV2 to TRBJ2-1; 11 bases are a match to TRBD2. After removal of 10 bases from V and 3 bases from J, the junction contained 2 bases not matched to a gene. The germline gives CDR1 SNHLY, CDR2 FYNNEI. The CDR3 covers 13 residues. The whole variable domain, filled in from reference TRBV2 and TRBJ2-1, reads EPEVTQTPSHQVTQMGQEVILRCVPISNHLYFYWYRQILGQKVEFLVSFYNNEISEKSEIFDDQFSVERPDGSNFTLKIRSTKLEDSAMYFCATTSGIYNEQFFGPGTRLTVL.